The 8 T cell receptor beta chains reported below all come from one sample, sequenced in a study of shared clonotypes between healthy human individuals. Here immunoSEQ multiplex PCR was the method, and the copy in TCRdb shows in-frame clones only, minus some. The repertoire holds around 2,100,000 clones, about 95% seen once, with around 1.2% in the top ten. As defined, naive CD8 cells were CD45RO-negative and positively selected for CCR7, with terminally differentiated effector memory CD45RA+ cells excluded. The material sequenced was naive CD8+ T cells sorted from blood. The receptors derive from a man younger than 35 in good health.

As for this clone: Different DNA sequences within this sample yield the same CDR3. CDR3 nucleotide sequence: TGTGCCAGCAGCGCCCCCCGGGGCACTGAAGCTTTCTTT. Its translation is CASSAPRGTEAFF. This rearrangement joins TRBV9 to TRBJ1-1, with no clear D. The CDR3 totals 13 residues. CDR1 SGDLS and CDR2 YYNGEE come from the germline V gene. Trimming took off 3 bases at V and 4 bases at J, with 10 bases between the two ends.

CDR3 in DNA: TGTGCCAGCAGCCATAGAGGGCTAGCGGGTAGTGGGCAGTTCTTC. The encoded protein is CASSHRGLAGSGQFF. This rearrangement joins TRBV13 to TRBJ2-1; 8 bases are shared with TRBD2. J was trimmed by 12 bases and V by 5 bases; bases with no gene match: 15. The CDR3 totals 15 residues. Germline V gives CDR1 PRHDT, CDR2 FYEKMQ (reference sequence).

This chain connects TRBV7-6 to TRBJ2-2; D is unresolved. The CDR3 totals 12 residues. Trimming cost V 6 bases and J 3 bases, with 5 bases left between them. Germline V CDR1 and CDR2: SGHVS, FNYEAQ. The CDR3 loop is CASRADTGELFF. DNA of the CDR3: TGTGCCAGCAGGGCGGACACCGGGGAGCTGTTTTTT. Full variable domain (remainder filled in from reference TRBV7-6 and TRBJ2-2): GAGVSQSPRYKVTKRGQDVALRCDPISGHVSLYWYRQALGQGPEFLTYFNYEAQQDKSGLPNDRFSAERPEGSISTLTIQRTEQRDSAMYRCASRADTGELFFGEGSRLTVL.

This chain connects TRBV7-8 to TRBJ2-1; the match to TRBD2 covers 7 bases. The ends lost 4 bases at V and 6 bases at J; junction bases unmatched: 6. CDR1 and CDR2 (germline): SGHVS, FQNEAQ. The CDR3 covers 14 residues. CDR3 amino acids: CASSWLAGVNEQFF. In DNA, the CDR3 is TGTGCCAGCAGCTGGTTGGCGGGGGTCAATGAGCAGTTCTTC. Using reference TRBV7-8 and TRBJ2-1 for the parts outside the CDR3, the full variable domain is GAGVSQSPRYKVAKRGQDVALRCDPISGHVSLFWYQQALGQGPEFLTYFQNEAQLDKSGLPSDRFFAERPEGSVSTLKIQRTQQEDSAVYLCASSWLAGVNEQFFGPGTRLTVL.

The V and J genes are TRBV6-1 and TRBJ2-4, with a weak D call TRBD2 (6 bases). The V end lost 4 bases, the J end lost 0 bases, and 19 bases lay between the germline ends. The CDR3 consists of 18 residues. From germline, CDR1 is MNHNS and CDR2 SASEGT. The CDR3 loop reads CASSVGGKWPQAKNIQYF. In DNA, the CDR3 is TGTGCCAGCAGTGTGGGGGGAAAATGGCCTCAAGCCAAAAACATTCAGTACTTC.

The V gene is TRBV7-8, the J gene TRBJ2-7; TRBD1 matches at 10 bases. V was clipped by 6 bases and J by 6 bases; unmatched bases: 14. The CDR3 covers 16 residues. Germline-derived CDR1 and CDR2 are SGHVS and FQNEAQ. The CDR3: CASRPEAGQGLLEQYF. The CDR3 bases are TGTGCCAGCAGACCAGAGGCGGGACAGGGGTTGCTCGAGCAGTACTTC.

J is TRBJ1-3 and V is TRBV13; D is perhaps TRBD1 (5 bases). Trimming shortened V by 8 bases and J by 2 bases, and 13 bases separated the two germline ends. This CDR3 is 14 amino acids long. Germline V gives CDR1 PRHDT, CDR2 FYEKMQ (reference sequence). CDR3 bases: TGTGCCAGCCTGGGACGGTCCCCTGGAAACACCATATATTTT. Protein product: CASLGRSPGNTIYF.

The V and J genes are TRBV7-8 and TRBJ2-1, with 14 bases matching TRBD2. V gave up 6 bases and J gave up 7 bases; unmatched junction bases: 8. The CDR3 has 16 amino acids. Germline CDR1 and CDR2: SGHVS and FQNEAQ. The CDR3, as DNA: TGTGCCAGCAGGGCACACGGACTAGCGGGAGGTAATGAGCAGTTCTTC. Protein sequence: CASRAHGLAGGNEQFF.